Given below is one TCR beta chain in context. This clonotype was seen many times. There is no known antigen for this receptor. No base quality information exists; no much larger clone differs at one position. This entry is derived from a study of neurological immune-mediated disorders (dated by TCRdb to about 2019). In terms of the full investigation: Peripheral blood TCR-beta repertoires from patients with HTLV-I-associated myelopathy (HAM/TSP), patients with multiple sclerosis, and healthy controls were compared in the study using UMI-based sequencing. The cohort comprised 68 subjects: roughly 14 HAM/TSP patients, some 34 multiple sclerosis patients and about 20 healthy controls. Alongside PBMC samples, the set of more than 85 TCR-beta libraries contained longitudinal samples, technical triplicates, and paired CD4+ and CD8+ T-cell subsets that had been sorted. Overall results and qualifications from the work: TCR clonal expansion was highest in HAM/TSP patients and lowest in MS patients, with MS patients falling below even healthy controls. No identical CDR3 amino acid sequences were shared among expanded clones across subjects, suggesting private TCR-beta repertoires in all groups.

The germline V gene (reference sequence) sets CDR1 to DFQATT and CDR2 to SNEGSKA. V loses 6 bases, J loses 0 bases, and the germline ends lie 15 bases apart. The CDR3 starts with the cysteine, ends with the phenylalanine, and has 15 residues. Just the 45-base CDR3 DNA is kept, in frame starting at base 1. For unsorted PBMC libraries, 2 million PBMCs were used after storage in RNAlater at -80 degrees C until RNA extraction. PBMCs were separated from peripheral blood using Ficoll-Hypaque density gradient centrifugation and then cryopreserved in liquid nitrogen. cDNA was synthesized by template-switch 5'RACE using a primer carrying a 10-nucleotide random unique molecular identifier by which each TCR transcript was tagged. Each sequencing run produced over 200 million TCR-beta sequences covering 15-18 subjects. Total RNA was extracted with the RNeasy kit. The KAPA Real-time Library Amplification kit was used to amplify TCR-beta VDJ regions with primers targeting the TCR constant region and the 5'RACE anchor. A first PCR added sample indexes and Illumina adaptors, after which a second PCR increased the library yield. After purification with Ampure beads, the TCR product of roughly 650 bp was size-selected on a 2% E-gel SizeSelection system. Before pooling, libraries had their quality checked on a Bioanalyzer, their concentration measured with Qubit, and their quantity determined with the Kapa Library Quantification kit. Paired-end 2 x 150 bp sequencing of the libraries was performed on an Illumina HiSeq 2500. To increase sequence diversity, about 23-32% phiX was spiked into each library pool. On the authors' methods: Quality-filtered reads were processed with the UMI-based MiGEC pipeline, which removed over 75% of raw TCR sequences during error correction. IMGT germline references were used for alignment of VDJ genes, and clonotypes were defined by a unique CDR3 amino acid sequence together with V-J genes. Clonal expansion, Shannon diversity, and CDR3 relatedness (CalcPairwiseDistances, ClusterSamples) were evaluated with VDJtools, and phylogenetic trees were built with CLCbio workbench. Using coefficient-of-variation modelling across technical triplicates, the study counted a clone as expanded if it had at least 8 unique UMIs. In-frame beta chains were kept once TCRdb had trimmed the public reads at Q25 with fastp and called clones with MiXCR. Rows with one shared CDR3 protein collapse into an entry with the most common genes and DNA. None of the V and J calls come from the authors' own analysis; TCRdb made them. For this sample the table gives about 22,000 distinct CDR3 sequences, of which less than 11% were detected only once. Less than 25% of the sample comes from the top ten.

Sequenced: PBMCs. This TCR derives from a woman aged 60-70 years with HTLV-1-associated myelopathy (HAM/TSP). The rearranged chain carries TRBV20-1 and TRBJ2-1, with the identity of the D gene unclear. The CDR3 is CSALPPISSYNEQFF. The DNA sequence follows: TGCAGTGCCCTACCGCCGATAAGCTCCTACAATGAGCAGTTCTTC.